The 27 T cell receptor beta chains below all came from one sample that was sequenced in a study of blood T cell repertoires in COVID-19. TCRdb's copy holds only in-frame clones and misses some; the assay was immunoSEQ multiplex PCR. The table records approximately 94,000 clones, about 77% of them present only once. Sequenced input: peripheral blood. The receptors here all came from a man aged 65 to 79 with active or convalescent COVID-19.

The V and J genes are TRBV28 and TRBJ1-3, with D perhaps matching TRBD1 (5 bases). The CDR3 extends over 18 amino acids. Looked up from germline, CDR1 is MDHEN and CDR2 is SYDVKM. Trimming took 6 bases from V and 1 from J, leaving 22 bases between them. CDR3 in amino acids: CASSSAGQGTSSGNTIYF. CDR3 nucleotide sequence: TGTGCCAGCAGCTCCGCTGGGCAGGGAACATCATCTGGAAACACCATATATTTT.

This clone was observed a handful of times. The chain employs TRBV4-1 and TRBJ1-3; perhaps TRBD1 as D (5 bases). This CDR3 region has 15 residues. The V end was cut by 3 bases, the J end by 2 bases, with 11 bases between. The germline V gene encodes CDR1 MGHRA and CDR2 YSYEKL. The CDR3 loop is CASSQLGLTGNTIYF. CDR3 in DNA: TGCGCCAGCAGCCAGCTGGGACTTACTGGAAACACCATATATTTT.

The V and J genes are TRBV21-1 and TRBJ1-1. TRBV21-1 is designated a pseudogene. CDR3 length: 17 amino acids. CDR3 coding DNA: TGTGCCAGCAGCAAAGGGGGGGGCGCGGACGTTCACACTGAAGCTTTCTTT. Its protein is CASSKGGGADVHTEAFF.

V gene TRBV6-5 combines with J gene TRBJ2-4; D not certain. CDR3 length: 11 residues. V lost 8 bases and J 7 bases, leaving 9 bases between the germline ends. Germline CDR1 MNHEY, CDR2 SVGAGI. For the CDR3, the DNA is TGTGCCAGCGTAAACAACAACATTCAGTACTTC. Translation gives CASVNNNIQYF.

J is TRBJ2-5 and V is TRBV5-4, with 9 positions matching TRBD1. The CDR3 sequence is 15 residues long. The V segment lost 4 bases and the J segment 4 bases; nucleotides outside the gene matches: 8. Germline V gene sequence: CDR1 SGHNT, CDR2 YYREEE (reference sequence). CDR3 sequence: CASSGPGQGGETQYF. The CDR3 nucleotides read TGTGCCAGCAGCGGACCGGGACAGGGAGGAGAGACCCAGTACTTC.

The rearrangement links TRBV13 to TRBJ1-2; D gene uncertain. The CDR3 totals 15 residues. Trimming cost V 0 bases and J 1 base, with 9 bases left between them. CDR1 and CDR2 from the germline V gene are PRHDT and FYEKMQ (reference sequence). Here the CDR3 reads CASSLGYSFNYGYTF. The CDR3 DNA sequence: TGTGCCAGCAGCTTAGGCTACAGTTTTAACTATGGCTACACCTTC.

J is TRBJ2-5 and V is TRBV6-2 or TRBV6-3; D not resolved. The germline V gene encodes CDR1 MNHEY and CDR2 SVGEGT. CDR3 size: 11 residues. The ends were cut back, 5 bases at V and 5 bases at J, with 6 bases in the middle. The CDR3 region is CASSERETQYF. CDR3 in DNA: TGTGCCAGCAGTGAGAGGGAGACCCAGTACTTC.

The chain has TRBV25-1 and TRBJ1-1; a possible D gene is TRBD1 (6 bases). Per germline, CDR1 MGHDK and CDR2 SYGVNS. This CDR3 has 12 residues. Trimming took off 5 bases at V and 4 bases at J, with 8 bases between the two ends. DNA for the CDR3: TGTGCCAGCAGTCAGGGGTCCACTGAAGCTTTCTTT. It specifies CASSQGSTEAFF.

V usage is TRBV7-9 and J usage is TRBJ2-7; 7 bases map to TRBD1. Germline V gene data show CDR1 as SEHNR and CDR2 as FQNEAQ (reference sequence). Trimming removed 2 bases from V and 1 base from J; junction bases left unmatched: 11. This CDR3 has 17 residues. The CDR3 spells CASSLLGRGLKSYEQYF. In DNA form, the CDR3 reads TGTGCCAGCAGCTTACTCGGTAGGGGGCTAAAATCCTACGAGCAGTACTTC.

This clone has just one count. V is TRBV27 and J is TRBJ2-2; 8 bases align to TRBD1. Germline trimming cut 9 bases from V and 0 bases from J; bases unmatched to any gene: 3. The V gene's germline CDR1 is MNHEY and CDR2 SMNVEV (reference sequence). The CDR3 has 14 amino acids. This chain's CDR3 is CASRQGTNTGELFF. CDR3 DNA: TGTGCCAGTCGACAGGGGACGAACACCGGGGAGCTGTTTTTT.

V usage is TRBV7-8 and J usage is TRBJ2-7, with D possibly matching TRBD2 (5 bases). This CDR3 is 14 amino acids long. V gave up 5 bases and J gave up 3 bases, with 14 bases separating them. Germline values: CDR1 SGHVS, CDR2 FQNEAQ. The CDR3 loop reads CASSPTASNYEQYF. As DNA, the CDR3 is TGTGCCAGCAGCCCAACGGCTAGCAACTACGAGCAGTACTTC.

The V and J genes are TRBV7-9 and TRBJ2-7; TRBD1 matches 8 bases. The J segment lost 5 bases and the V segment lost 4 bases, leaving 19 bases of the junction unmatched. The germline gives CDR1 SEHNR, CDR2 FQNEAQ (reference sequence). The CDR3 runs 18 residues. CDR3 in amino acids: CASSSDRGGSFVRNEQYF. CDR3 in DNA: TGTGCCAGCAGCTCCGACAGGGGTGGGTCCTTTGTACGAAACGAGCAGTACTTC.

This chain links TRBV11-2 with TRBJ2-1, with D possibly being TRBD1 (6 bases). V dropped 8 bases and J dropped 9 bases, with 20 bases sitting between them. The CDR3 sequence is 14 residues long. Germline V gene sequence: CDR1 SGHAT, CDR2 FQNNGV. The CDR3 DNA follows: TGTGCCAGCGGCCGGGCTAGCAAAGGGGGTGAGCAGTTCTTC. Its protein is CASGRASKGGEQFF. The complete variable domain, with remaining parts taken from reference TRBV11-2 and TRBJ2-1, reads EAGVAQSPRYKIIEKRQSVAFWCNPISGHATLYWYQQILGQGPKLLIQFQNNGVVDDSQLPKDRFSAERLKGVDSTLKIQPAKLEDSAVYLCASGRASKGGEQFFGPGTRLTVL.

This clone was seen more than once but under ten times. The chain links TRBV2 to TRBJ2-7; D may be TRBD1 (5 bases). Trimming pared 6 bases from V and 7 bases from J, leaving 19 bases between. The CDR3 is 14 residues long. CDR1 is SNHLY and CDR2 is FYNNEI in the germline V gene. The CDR3 bases are TGTGCCAGCAGCGAGGACAAGGACGGTGGAGAGCAGTACTTC. Protein product: CASSEDKDGGEQYF. Using reference TRBV2 and TRBJ2-7 for the parts outside the CDR3, the full variable domain is EPEVTQTPSHQVTQMGQEVILRCVPISNHLYFYWYRQILGQKVEFLVSFYNNEISEKSEIFDDQFSVERPDGSNFTLKIRSTKLEDSAMYFCASSEDKDGGEQYFGPGTRLTVT.

Details on this clone: The junction shows a germline mismatch at one end, possibly a read error. The chain recombines TRBV7-7 with TRBJ2-1; 13 nucleotides line up with TRBD2. There are 17 residues in the CDR3. The germline CDR1 and CDR2 sequences are SSHAT and FNYEAQ (reference sequence). CDR3 nucleotide sequence: TGTGCTAGCAGCCCACGGACTAGCGGGAGCGGTTACAATGAGCAGTTCTTC. Residues: CASSPRTSGSGYNEQFF.

This rearrangement joins TRBV19 to TRBJ1-5; weak D call: TRBD1 (6 bases). CDR3 length equals 14 residues. The V end was cut by 3 bases, the J end by 6 bases, with 12 bases between. Per the germline V gene, CDR1 is LNHDA and CDR2 is SQIVND (reference sequence). For the CDR3, the DNA is TGTGCCAGTAGTATTAGCAGGGGTGGTCAGCCCCAGCATTTT. It specifies CASSISRGGQPQHF.

V gene TRBV4-3 combines with J gene TRBJ1-1; 10 bases line up with TRBD1. This CDR3 comprises 17 residues. V shed 0 bases, J shed 5 bases, and the junction held 9 bases outside the gene matches. Germline CDR1 reads LGHNA; CDR2 reads YSLEER. CDR3 sequence reads: CASSQDYRQGANTEAFF. DNA of the CDR3: TGCGCCAGCAGCCAAGATTACCGACAGGGGGCGAATACTGAAGCTTTCTTT.

This sequence joins TRBV15 and TRBJ1-5, with 12 nucleotides matching TRBD1. V lost 7 bases and J lost 5; bases outside the gene matches: 6. The CDR3 loop spans 15 amino acids. Germline CDR1 LNHNV, CDR2 YYDKDF (reference sequence). CDR3 loop: CATTPGQGAYQPQHF. The DNA for the CDR3 is TGTGCCACCACCCCGGGACAGGGGGCTTATCAGCCCCAGCATTTT.

This clone came up a few times. The rearrangement joins TRBV6-2 or TRBV6-3 to TRBJ2-2; 11 bases line up with TRBD1. The CDR3 is 16 residues long. Germline CDR1 MNHEY, CDR2 SVGEGT. The V gene end was trimmed by 5 bases and the J gene end by 6 bases; junction bases not matched to a gene: 8. The CDR3 loop is CASSTGQGASAGELFF. CDR3 sequence (DNA): TGTGCCAGCAGTACCGGACAGGGGGCTAGTGCCGGGGAGCTGTTTTTT.

The chain couples TRBV6-2 or TRBV6-3 to TRBJ1-1; no definite D call. This CDR3 is built from 13 residues. With 3 bases removed from V and 2 bases from J, the gap between germline ends came to 7 bases. Germline loops: CDR1 MNHEY, CDR2 SVGEGT. CDR3 sequence: CASSYWANTEAFF. CDR3 DNA sequence: TGTGCCAGCAGTTATTGGGCTAACACTGAAGCTTTCTTT.

V and J are TRBV7-2 and TRBJ1-5, with D unclear. CDR1 and CDR2 (germline): SGHTA, FQGNSA. The CDR3 consists of 14 residues. Trimming cost V 2 bases and J 2 bases, with 7 bases left between them. The CDR3: CASSLKIGNQPQHF. Written as DNA, the CDR3 is TGTGCCAGCAGCTTAAAAATAGGCAATCAGCCCCAGCATTTT. Combining the CDR3 with reference TRBV7-2 and TRBJ1-5 gives the whole variable domain GAGVSQSPSNKVTEKGKDVELRCDPISGHTALYWYRQSLGQGLEFLIYFQGNSAPDKSGLPSDRFSAERTGGSVSTLTIQRTQQEDSAVYLCASSLKIGNQPQHFGDGTRLSIL.

V usage is TRBV2 and J usage is TRBJ2-7; the D gene is possibly TRBD2 (6 bases). Trimming stripped 3 bases from V and 5 bases from J, with 14 bases between. Germline V gene lookup returns CDR1 SNHLY and CDR2 FYNNEI. The CDR3 has 14 residues. CDR3 nucleotide sequence: TGTGCCAGCAGTGAGGGCAGGAGGACTAACGAGCAGTACTTC. Protein product: CASSEGRRTNEQYF.

As for this clone: Additional DNA sequences in this sample encode the identical CDR3. The chain recombines TRBV12-5 with TRBJ2-5; a possible D gene is TRBD1 (6 bases). V shed 6 bases and J shed 2 bases, with 10 bases lying between them. Germline V gene lookup returns CDR1 LGHNT and CDR2 FRNRAP. This CDR3 region has 13 residues. The CDR3, as DNA: TGTGCTAGTGGGTCCGGACAGCAAGAGACCCAGTACTTC. Translated: CASGSGQQETQYF.

The chain couples TRBV10-1 to TRBJ2-5; 7 bases fit TRBD1. Looked up from germline, CDR1 is WNHNN and CDR2 is SYGVQD (reference sequence). The CDR3 has 16 residues. Trimming at V came to 0 bases and at J to 2 bases, leaving 6 bases not matched to a gene. Here the CDR3 reads CASSESYPGQQETQYF. Here the CDR3 DNA reads TGCGCCAGCAGTGAGTCGTATCCGGGACAGCAAGAGACCCAGTACTTC.

V is TRBV4-1 and J is TRBJ2-3, with 15 bases identical to TRBD2. Germline CDR1 and CDR2: MGHRA and YSYEKL. The CDR3 consists of 17 residues. Germline trimming cut 1 base from V and 6 bases from J; bases unmatched to any gene: 5. The CDR3: CASSQVGLAGGLDTQYF. The CDR3 DNA is TGCGCCAGCAGCCAAGTCGGACTAGCGGGGGGGCTGGATACGCAGTATTTT.

The V and J genes are TRBV15 and TRBJ1-2; 8 positions agree with TRBD1. The CDR3 length is 16 residues. Germline V gene data show CDR1 as LNHNV and CDR2 as YYDKDF (reference sequence). V dropped 0 bases and J dropped 8; count of bases not matched to a gene: 11. The CDR3 DNA reads TGTGCCACCAGCAGAGATTCGCTGGACAGGGCAGACGGCTACACCTTC. Its protein is CATSRDSLDRADGYTF.

The chain carries TRBV6-6 and TRBJ1-5; D possibly corresponds to TRBD1 (5 bases). The CDR3 is 14 residues long. Germline V gene lookup returns CDR1 MNHNY and CDR2 SVGAGI (reference sequence). V lost 0 bases and J lost 6, with 9 bases in between. The CDR3 loop is CASSYSGDRQPQHF. CDR3 coding DNA: TGTGCCAGCAGTTACTCAGGGGATCGTCAGCCCCAGCATTTT.